The clone carrying this T cell receptor (beta chain) was recorded at least ten times. The data were obtained in a study of regulatory T cells in long-lasting Graves disease. Arm-PCR of CDR3 regions and iRepertoire HTBI primers were the basis on which TCR beta libraries were built. TCRdb reanalysed the multiplex PCR reads using MiXCR and keeps one entry per CDR3 protein. This table has roughly 380,000 distinct CDR3 sequences, 15% to 18% appearing once. Time point meaning: newly diagnosed GD, antithyroid drugs for less than 3 months. There was RNA extracted from PBMCs, and the TCR library was made from it. Each of the patients was recruited from an endocrinology department situated in Xi'an, China. V dropped 2 bases and J dropped 0 bases, with 12 bases sitting between them. Per germline, CDR1 MDHEN and CDR2 SYDVKM. This CDR3 has 16 amino acids.

Here the sequenced sample was peripheral blood mononuclear cells (PBMCs), taken at new diagnosis, from a patient treated with antithyroid drugs. The sequence came from a female donor with Graves disease. The gene calls are TRBV28 and TRBJ2-3; no firm D call. For the CDR3, the DNA is TGTGCCAGCAGTTTAGGCAGGACCCGTAGCACAGATACGCAGTATTTT. This sequence encodes CASSLGRTRSTDTQYF. Full variable domain (outside the CDR3, taken from reference TRBV28 and TRBJ2-3): DVKVTQSSRYLVKRTGEKVFLECVQDMDHENMFWYRQDPGLGLRLIYFSYDVKMKEKGDIPEGYSVSREKKERFSLILESASTNQTSMYLCASSLGRTRSTDTQYFGPGTRLTVL.